The sequence of this T cell receptor (beta chain) was determined in a study of naive and memory T cell subsets. Deletions cut 6 bases from V and 8 bases from J, with 20 bases between. The CDR3 is 15 amino acids. The germline V gene encodes CDR1 MNHEY and CDR2 SMNVEV (reference sequence). Points from the study as a whole: Each distinct alpha or beta sequence counts as one clonotype. Gini index rose across naive, CM, EM and EMRA in CD4 and CD8.

An equimolar mix of two oligonucleotides served as the beta constant-region primer for TRBC1 and TRBC2. Ligated cDNA was amplified by four rounds of PCR with nested alpha and beta constant-region primers and SP2. The cDNA 3' end received a ligated single-stranded oligonucleotide carrying the SP2 primer and a 12-nucleotide UMI. Each CDR3 protein is one row after TCRdb ran MiXCR on the UMI-ligation and nested PCR reads. This sample carries 100,000 to 150,000 distinct CDR3 sequences, approximately 37% of them seen once, and the ten largest clones take 0.75% to 1%. In this sample, this clonotype turned up many times. Its antigen is unidentified.

Specimen: central memory CD4+ T cells from blood. The chain uses TRBV27 and TRBJ2-1; TRBD2 might be the D (6 bases). This TCR came from a human donor in good health. The DNA of the CDR3 is TGTGCCAGCAGGAGATCGCGGGGAGCAGGAGATGAGCAGTTCTTC. It is translated as CASRRSRGAGDEQFF.